The 8 T cell receptor beta chains presented below share a single source sample, sequenced in a study of Tregs in tolerant kidney transplant recipients. Assay used: immunoSEQ multiplex PCR; TCRdb lists only in-frame clones, some missing. Of approximately 260,000 clones listed, about 86% are singletons. Sequencing was carried out using CD4+ T cells from blood. Receptor source: a human donor in good health.

The genes are TRBV6-5 and TRBJ1-1, with 8 bases lining up with TRBD1. The V and J ends lost 2 bases and 4 bases, in that order; junction bases with no gene match: 6. The CDR3 runs 15 residues. Germline V CDR1 and CDR2: MNHEY, SVGAGI. CDR3 sequence reads: CASSYGDRGRTEAFF. The CDR3 coding sequence is TGTGCCAGCAGTTACGGAGACAGGGGTCGCACTGAAGCTTTCTTT.

A remark on this clone: One end of the junction is discordant with germline, which a read error may explain. Other nucleotide sequences from this sample produce the same CDR3. This sequence joins TRBV19 and TRBJ1-4; 8 nucleotides line up with TRBD1. The CDR3 spans 16 residues. Germline lookup yields CDR1 LNHDA and CDR2 SQIVND (reference sequence). The CDR3 nucleotides are TGTGCCAGTAGTATTGGGACAGGAACAACTAACGAAAAACTGTTTTTT. Residues: CASSIGTGTTNEKLFF.

The gene calls are TRBV18 and TRBJ1-5, with TRBD1 as a possible D gene (6 bases). The V end was cut by 6 bases, the J end by 1 base, with 13 bases between. This CDR3 has 15 amino acids. Germline CDR1 and CDR2: KGHSH and LQKENI. CDR3 sequence: CASSPNRESNQPQHF. The CDR3 DNA reads TGTGCCAGCTCCCCAAACAGGGAAAGCAATCAGCCCCAGCATTTT.

Comment on this clone: The identical CDR3 is also encoded by other nucleotide sequences in the sample. The CDR3 is CASSLGGREQYF. Here the CDR3 DNA reads TGTGCCAGCAGCTTAGGTGGGCGCGAGCAGTACTTC. The chain carries TRBV11-3 and TRBJ2-7, with D uncertain. Germline CDR1 reads SGHNT; CDR2 reads YENEEA. Trimming cost V 1 base and J 6 bases, with 7 bases left between them. This CDR3 has 12 residues.

The genes are TRBV6-6 and TRBJ1-5, with 9 bases fitting TRBD1. The trim removed 0 bases at V and 7 bases at J, leaving 7 bases unmatched. The CDR3 runs 16 residues. Germline CDR1 is MNHNY and CDR2 is SVGAGI (reference sequence). In DNA, the CDR3 is TGTGCCAGCAGTTACTCGGCTGGACAGGGGCCCCAGCCCCAGCATTTT. Translation: CASSYSAGQGPQPQHF.

The CDR3 region is CASSISIDSDTEAFF. The CDR3 region has the DNA TGTGCCAGCTCAATCTCCATTGATTCGGACACTGAAGCTTTCTTT. The chain joins TRBV18 to TRBJ1-1; D gene ambiguous. Trimming removed 5 bases from V and 3 bases from J, with 16 bases in between. Germline V gives CDR1 KGHSH, CDR2 LQKENI. The CDR3 length is 15 residues.

The chain employs TRBV7-6 and TRBJ2-4; TRBD2 matches at 11 bases. Germline-derived CDR1 and CDR2 are SGHVS and FNYEAQ. Trimming at V came to 5 bases and at J to 2 bases, leaving 5 bases not matched to a gene. This CDR3 region has 16 residues. DNA for the CDR3: TGTGCCAGCAGCCAGGGACTAGCGGAGACCAAAAACATTCAGTACTTC. Encoded protein: CASSQGLAETKNIQYF.

The chain recombines TRBV9 with TRBJ1-4; D gene unclear. In germline, CDR1 is SGDLS, CDR2 YYNGEE. Trimming removed 4 bases at V and 0 bases at J, with 10 bases between. The CDR3 totals 15 residues. CDR3 protein: CASSPTVATNEKLFF. CDR3 coding DNA: TGTGCCAGCAGCCCCACGGTGGCAACTAATGAAAAACTGTTTTTT.